The rows below give T cell receptor beta chains drawn from one sample of a study of T-cell reconstitution after alpha-beta-depleted transplantation in children. TCRdb passed the PCR reads through MiXCR, listing each CDR3 protein once. This table holds around 110,000 distinct CDR3 sequences, under 13% found once. The input for sequencing was PBMCs, taken before TCRalphabeta/CD19-depleted stem cell transplant. All receptors derive from a boy aged 2 to 9 with acute lymphoblastic leukemia, due to receive a stem cell transplant. CDR3s leave out the opening cysteine and the closing phenylalanine or tryptophan.

len,j_gene,v_gene,CDR3aa
11,TRBJ1-1,TRBV7-9,ASSLKVPLGAF
13,TRBJ1-2,TRBV6-1,ASSRTPWPNYGYT
12,TRBJ2-3,TRBV20-1,SARLAGARGTQY
11,TRBJ1-6,TRBV5-8,ASSGGTGPPLH
16,TRBJ2-1,TRBV11-2,ASSLGTSGRRLYNEQF
10,TRBJ1-2,TRBV20-1,SAPMDGIAYT
11,TRBJ1-1,TRBV29-1,SVRGGLNTEAF
12,TRBJ2-7,TRBV7-9,ASSFGTRGDEQY
13,TRBJ1-4,TRBV12-3/TRBV12-4,ASGSGLPDNEKLF
11,TRBJ2-1,TRBV5-1,ASKIAGLNEQF
11,TRBJ2-7,TRBV19,ATGGQGGYEQY
10,TRBJ1-1,TRBV20-1,SAGRTNSEAF
17,TRBJ2-2,TRBV5-1,ASSWKTSGPTSNTGELF
16,TRBJ1-5,TRBV20-1,SASSHLLNRDSNQPQH
18,TRBJ2-6,TRBV6-2/TRBV6-3,ASSPNPGTPTSSGANVLT
16,TRBJ2-2,TRBV6-5,ASSYDLAGRSLTGELF
15,TRBJ2-1,TRBV7-2,ASSLGPSGRQRYEQF
13,TRBJ2-1,TRBV29-1,SVQSTGPTGNEQF
13,TRBJ2-1,TRBV7-6,ASSPGLRAVPSQF
12,TRBJ1-1,TRBV20-1,SARTGLGVTEAF
13,TRBJ2-7,TRBV4-2,ASSQPGLASYEQY
10,TRBJ2-3,TRBV20-1,SIDTFTDTQY
14,TRBJ2-1,TRBV11-2,ASSKKGWLVYNEQF
13,TRBJ2-3,TRBV12-3/TRBV12-4,ANAPGLLSTDTQY
11,TRBJ1-1,TRBV11-2,ASSSMSDTEAF